The present T cell receptor beta chain was sequenced within a study of blood T cell repertoires in COVID-19 (dated by TCRdb to the early 2020s). Regarding the research as a whole: Collaborator samples came from the United States, Italy and Spain and covered acute and convalescent phases of COVID-19. The prospective study material was composed of cDNA or gDNA derived from T cells, B-cell-depleted T cells, or PBMCs. Subjects who had been exposed to COVID-19, were actively infected with it, or had recovered from it provided the deeply sampled blood TCRbeta repertoires that made up the dataset. A freely available public database, intended as a resource for researchers studying the immune response to SARS-CoV-2, is where the repertoires were released. The samples were drawn from the first 160 participants of the ongoing ImmuneRACE study and from about 1,200 subjects provided by 6 global collaborators. Sample metadata almost always included a de-identified subject ID, COVID-19 status, age in years and sex. Where HLA class I and class II types were available, the types were taken from metadata supplied by the sample provider, not from assay-based typing.

Participants in the prospective study were aged about 18 to 95 years, lived in 20 to 25 United States geographic areas, and enrolled through a virtual design. Cohort assignment in the prospective study relied on participant-reported clinical history from a screening survey and a study questionnaire. Each participant in the prospective study had whole blood, serum and a nasopharyngeal or oropharyngeal swab collected by mobile phlebotomists. Additional blood draws and questionnaires over an approximately two-month period could optionally be provided by prospective study participants. Before DNA extraction, prospective study blood samples were shipped either frozen or at room temperature. Including the terminal cysteine and phenylalanine, the CDR3 comprises 16 residues. The read is trimmed to its CDR3 DNA, 48 bases read in frame from base 1. The germline V gene encodes CDR1 WNHNN and CDR2 SYGVQD (reference sequence). For this chain, trimming is 4 bases at the V end and 0 bases at the J end, and the number of junction bases without a gene match is 8.

A note on this clone: What antigen it recognizes has not been identified. There are no base qualities to consult, and no much larger clone falls within one base.

Study-wide conclusions, independent of this receptor: The amount of clinical and demographic metadata varied by source and participant and was provided uncurated.

The immunoSEQ Assay, a bias-controlled multiplex PCR, was used to amplify TCRbeta CDR3 regions from genomic DNA. As for the original processing: Nucleated cell counts per sample were estimated from amplification of reference gene primers within the assay. Sequence reads were collapsed and filtered to measure the absolute abundance of every unique TCRbeta CDR3 rearrangement. Productive Simpson clonality was computed per sample as the square root of Simpson's diversity index over productive rearrangements. What TCRdb holds here is the immuneACCESS table cut down to in-frame rearrangements. Part of the clones is not present; checked against another copy, under half of the missing clones reflect an unresolved V gene, and the others are unexplained. V and J calls and clone size follow that table, whereas D and trimming were derived from the DNA. The sample table lists approximately 170,000 clones, around 80% of them with a count of one. 3.6% of the sample comes from the top ten.

The receptor's source is a woman between 50 and 59 years old in a cohort exposed to, infected with or recovered from COVID-19 (not recorded which). The sample comprised PBMCs or T cells enriched from blood (not recorded which). The rearrangement combines TRBV10-1 with TRBJ1-1, with 7 central nucleotides matching TRBD1. The CDR3 protein sequence reads: CASSANQTGMNTEAFF. The DNA reads as follows: TGCGCCAGCAGTGCAAACCAGACAGGGATGAACACTGAAGCTTTCTTT.